This TCR beta chain was profiled in a study of T cells after yellow fever vaccination. This clonotype appeared a few times. TCRdb fed the 5' RACE reads into MiXCR, producing one record per CDR3 protein. The sample lists around 550,000 distinct CDR3 sequences, 15% to 20% occurring once. This TCR derives from a man aged 25 to 45 who received the YFV17D yellow fever vaccine. The specimen was PBMCs, collected 15 days after the yellow fever booster vaccination.

Here the CDR3 reads CATSRASYNTEAFF. CDR3 in DNA: TGTGCCACCAGCAGAGCGAGTTACAACACTGAAGCTTTCTTT. The chain combines TRBV15 with TRBJ1-1; D gene uncertain. In germline, CDR1 is LNHNV, CDR2 YYDKDF (reference sequence). V lost 1 base and J lost 2, with 8 bases in between. The CDR3 is 14 amino acids.